A single sample gave rise to the 4 T cell receptor beta chains below, sequenced in a study of blood T cell repertoires in COVID-19. Measured with immunoSEQ multiplex PCR; TCRdb has only the in-frame clones, and not every one. The table includes around 270,000 clones, more than 85% detected once. Sequenced: peripheral blood. The source of these receptors is a man in his thirties or forties with acute or convalescent COVID-19.

This chain links TRBV5-6 with TRBJ2-5, with D possibly matching TRBD2 (5 bases). This CDR3 region has 14 residues. Per germline, CDR1 SGHDT and CDR2 YYEEEE. V shed 4 bases and J shed 1 base, with 11 bases lying between them. CDR3 sequence (DNA): TGTGCCAGCAGCCAGGAGGTATTCCAAGAGACCCAGTACTTC. It is translated as CASSQEVFQETQYF.

This chain joins TRBV30 and TRBJ2-3; TRBD1 matches 8 bases. V dropped 4 bases and J dropped 7; count of bases not matched to a gene: 16. Germline V gene lookup returns CDR1 GTSNPN and CDR2 SVGIG (reference sequence). The CDR3 is made up of 16 amino acids. CDR3 DNA: TGTGCCTGGACCAAAATTACAGGGGGACCTGGGAATACGCAGTATTTT. Protein: CAWTKITGGPGNTQYF.

In its sample, this clone was seen once. This chain links TRBV6-1 with TRBJ1-2; 7 positions agree with TRBD1. The CDR3 totals 15 residues. V gave up 0 bases and J gave up 7 bases; unmatched junction bases: 8. Germline-derived CDR1 and CDR2 are MNHNS and SASEGT. The CDR3 is CASSEAFDRVSGYTF. CDR3 DNA: TGTGCCAGCAGTGAAGCGTTTGACAGGGTCTCTGGCTACACCTTC.

V usage is TRBV3-1 (or the pseudogene TRBV3-2) and J usage is TRBJ2-3, with 10 bases identical to TRBD1. Per the germline V gene, CDR1 is LGHDT and CDR2 is YNNKEL (reference sequence). J was trimmed by 5 bases and V by 1 base; bases with no gene match: 6. There are 16 residues in the CDR3. The CDR3 bases are TGTGCCAGCAGCCAAGTAGTGACAGGGGGCAAAGATACGCAGTATTTT. Protein product: CASSQVVTGGKDTQYF.